Shown below are 23 T cell receptor beta chains from a single sample sequenced in a study of Graves' ophthalmopathy and Graves' hyperthyroidism. RNA served as the template for amplifying TCR beta CDR3 regions. HTBI primers served in a first-round RT-PCR, which a second-round multiplex PCR followed. One entry per CDR3 protein results from TCRdb running MiXCR on the multiplex PCR reads. The table has 240,000 or so distinct CDR3 sequences, less than 55% seen once. Sequenced material: peripheral blood. The receptors come from an adult man with Graves' ophthalmopathy.

As regards this clonotype: A read error is possible here, since a much larger clone lies one base away. The chain joins TRBV2 to TRBJ2-5; perhaps TRBD2 as D (6 bases). Trimming cost V 6 bases and J 2 bases, with 13 bases left between them. The CDR3 consists of 14 residues. Germline V gene lookup returns CDR1 SNHLY and CDR2 FYNNEI. DNA of the CDR3: TGTGCCAGCAGCTTAGTGGGGGGACAAGAGACCCAGTACTTC. Protein: CASSLVGGQETQYF.

Turning to this clonotype: A much larger clone lies one base from this, so it may be a read error. The chain has TRBV19 and TRBJ2-7; TRBD1 or TRBD2 may be the D gene (5 bases each). CDR3 length equals 12 residues. Trimming shortened V by 11 bases and J by 6 bases, and 17 bases separated the two germline ends. Germline-derived CDR1 and CDR2 are LNHDA and SQIVND (reference sequence). The CDR3 is CAGRDTGIEQYF. CDR3 sequence (DNA): TGTGCCGGCCGGGATACAGGTATCGAGCAGTACTTC. The entire variable domain, with the rest obtained from reference TRBV19 and TRBJ2-7, is as follows: DGGITQSPKYLFRKEGQNVTLSCEQNLNHDAMYWYRQDPGQGLRLIYYSQIVNDFQKGDIAEGYSVSREKKESFPLTVTSAQKNPTAFYLCAGRDTGIEQYFGPGTRLTVT.

The gene calls are TRBV10-3 and TRBJ1-1; 9 positions agree with TRBD1. The V and J ends lost 5 bases and 5 bases, in that order; junction bases with no gene match: 12. CDR1 ENHRY and CDR2 SYGVKD come from the germline V gene. This CDR3 comprises 16 residues. CDR3 sequence (DNA): TGTGCCATCAGTTACTCGGAGACAGGGGGGAGGACTGAAGCTTTCTTT. Translating gives CAISYSETGGRTEAFF.

This chain links TRBV2 with TRBJ2-5; D not certain. The germline V gene has CDR1 SNHLY and CDR2 FYNNEI. CDR3 size: 13 residues. Trimming took off 4 bases at V and 2 bases at J, with 8 bases between the two ends. CDR3 sequence: CASSVKLQETQYF. For the CDR3, the DNA is TGTGCCAGCAGTGTGAAGCTACAAGAGACCCAGTACTTC. The full variable domain, completed using reference TRBV2 and TRBJ2-5, is EPEVTQTPSHQVTQMGQEVILRCVPISNHLYFYWYRQILGQKVEFLVSFYNNEISEKSEIFDDQFSVERPDGSNFTLKIRSTKLEDSAMYFCASSVKLQETQYFGPGTRLLVL.

J is TRBJ1-6 and V is TRBV28, with no clear D. The V end was cut by 3 bases, the J end by 10 bases, with 10 bases between. The CDR3 sequence is 13 residues long. Germline values: CDR1 MDHEN, CDR2 SYDVKM. In DNA, the CDR3 is TGTGCCAGCAGTTTGGTCTCGTCCTCACCCCTCCACTTT. Its translation: CASSLVSSSPLHF.

The chain employs TRBV7-9 and TRBJ2-6; D gene ambiguous. Germline lookup yields CDR1 SEHNR and CDR2 FQNEAQ (reference sequence). Trimming pared 6 bases from V and 0 bases from J, leaving 15 bases between. The CDR3 is made up of 17 amino acids. The CDR3 region has the DNA TGTGCCAGCAGTCTGCCCGGACGGCGCTCTGGGGCCAACGTCCTGACTTTC. It encodes CASSLPGRRSGANVLTF.

This clonotype has just a few counts. The junction and the germline gene differ at one end; a read error may be behind it. The rearrangement links TRBV4-1 to TRBJ2-2; D gene ambiguous. This CDR3 has 16 residues. Germline CDR1 reads MGHRA; CDR2 reads YSYEKL. CDR3 residues: CASSQVTGRVTGELFF. CDR3 sequence (DNA): TGTGCCAGCAGCCAAGTGACTGGCCGGGTCACCGGGGAGCTGTTTTTT.

This sequence joins TRBV29-1 and TRBJ1-1; D might be TRBD1 (6 bases). V dropped 8 bases and J dropped 0 bases, with 13 bases sitting between them. Looked up from germline, CDR1 is SQVTM and CDR2 is ANQGSEA. The CDR3 extends over 13 amino acids. The CDR3, as DNA: TGCAGCCCGGACAGCATGATGAACACTGAAGCTTTCTTT. This gives the protein CSPDSMMNTEAFF.

This clonotype was found many times. The V gene is TRBV24-1, the J gene TRBJ1-2, with 7 bases aligning to TRBD1. Trimming took 3 bases from V and 4 from J; bases not matched to a gene: 4. This CDR3 spans 14 amino acids. Germline assignment: CDR1 KGHDR and CDR2 SFDVKD. The CDR3 DNA reads as TGTGCCACCAGTGATAGTGACAGGGTCTATGGCTACACCTTC. It is translated as CATSDSDRVYGYTF.

The chain combines TRBV19 with TRBJ1-1, with no clear D. The CDR3 extends over 12 amino acids. Trimming cost V 6 bases and J 1 base, with 6 bases left between them. Germline lookup yields CDR1 LNHDA and CDR2 SQIVND (reference sequence). CDR3 sequence reads: CASRSGNTEAFF. The CDR3 nucleotides are TGTGCCAGTAGAAGTGGGAACACTGAAGCTTTCTTT.

The sample holds a few counts of this clonotype. V gene TRBV6-6 combines with J gene TRBJ1-2, with D unresolved. The CDR3 has 14 residues. The germline V gene has CDR1 MNHNY and CDR2 SVGAGI (reference sequence). V was cut by 6 bases and J by 1 base, with 12 bases left in between. The DNA of the CDR3 is TGTGCCAGCAGAGGCTCCGGGCTTAACTATGGCTACACCTTC. This codes for CASRGSGLNYGYTF.

This clonotype was counted only a few times. The rearrangement uses TRBV15 and TRBJ2-5; no clear D gene. The CDR3 is made up of 15 amino acids. The V and J ends lost 0 bases and 4 bases respectively, with 12 bases between them. Germline lookup yields CDR1 LNHNV and CDR2 YYDKDF (reference sequence). CDR3 in amino acids: CATSRDLGSGETQYF. The CDR3 bases are TGTGCCACCAGCAGAGATTTAGGTTCCGGAGAGACCCAGTACTTC. The whole variable domain, remainder taken from reference TRBV15 and TRBJ2-5, is DAMVIQNPRYQVTQFGKPVTLSCSQTLNHNVMYWYQQKSSQAPKLLFHYYDKDFNNEADTPDNFQSRRPNTSFCFLDIRSPGLGDTAMYLCATSRDLGSGETQYFGPGTRLLVL.

The chain couples TRBV7-6 to TRBJ1-1, with TRBD1 matching over 10 bases. Trimming removed 7 bases from V and 3 bases from J; junction bases left unmatched: 14. Germline V gene lookup returns CDR1 SGHVS and CDR2 FNYEAQ. This CDR3 has 17 amino acids. The CDR3 here is CASTPGTGEDRDTEAFF. Here the CDR3 DNA reads TGTGCCAGCACCCCCGGGACAGGGGAAGATAGAGACACTGAAGCTTTCTTT.

V usage is TRBV9 and J usage is TRBJ2-7; D gene uncertain. CDR1 is SGDLS, CDR2 YYNGEE, per germline. The CDR3 is 13 residues long. Trimming cost V 4 bases and J 5 bases, with 13 bases left between them. CDR3 nucleotides: TGTGCCAGCAGCCGCGGTGGGCAGGACGAGCAGTACTTC. Its translation is CASSRGGQDEQYF.

On this clonotype itself: One junction end disagrees with the germline gene, perhaps due to a read error. V usage is TRBV7-4 and J usage is TRBJ1-2; the D is unclear. The length of the CDR3 is 15 residues. CDR1 and CDR2 from the germline V gene are SGHVT and SQSDAQ. The CDR3 DNA sequence: TGTGCCAGCAGCGTAGCCAACCAGGCTAACTATGGCTACACCTTC. It translates to CASSVANQANYGYTF.

Only a few counts were recorded for this clonotype. The V call is TRBV9, the J call TRBJ1-6, with D hard to call. Germline-derived CDR1 and CDR2 are SGDLS and YYNGEE. The CDR3 sequence is 15 residues long. Trimming cost V 0 bases and J 8 bases, with 12 bases left between them. CDR3 in DNA: TGTGCCAGCAGCGTAGGGGGAGACTTGGATTCACCCCTCCACTTT. Encoded protein: CASSVGGDLDSPLHF. Looking up the rest from reference TRBV9 and TRBJ1-6 gives the full variable domain: DSGVTQTPKHLITATGQRVTLRCSPRSGDLSVYWYQQSLDQGLQFLIQYYNGEERAKGNILERFSAQQFPDLHSELNLSSLELGDSALYFCASSVGGDLDSPLHFGNGTRLTVT.

On this clonotype itself: One junction end does not reproduce the germline sequence, and a read error may be involved. The chain is built from TRBV7-7 and TRBJ2-5, with 9 bases aligning to TRBD2. The germline V gene has CDR1 SSHAT and CDR2 FNYEAQ (reference sequence). The CDR3 spans 16 residues. The CDR3 nucleotides are TGTGCTAGCAGCTTAACAGCTAGCGGGGTCCAAGAGACCCAGTACTTC. Its translation: CASSLTASGVQETQYF.

This clonotype occurred a few times. The chain joins TRBV12-3 or TRBV12-4 to TRBJ1-3, with D hard to call. The CDR3 is made up of 14 amino acids. The germline V and J ends were trimmed by 8 bases and 0 bases, with 11 bases remaining between them. CDR3 nucleotide sequence: TGTGCCAGCTATCGGGGTAGCTCTGGAAACACCATATATTTT. This codes for CASYRGSSGNTIYF.

This chain links TRBV12-3 or TRBV12-4 with TRBJ1-1; D gene ambiguous. The V and J ends lost 5 bases and 8 bases respectively, with 9 bases between them. This CDR3 spans 11 amino acids. CDR3 region: CASSGRAEAFF. DNA for the CDR3: TGTGCCAGCAGTGGCCGGGCCGAAGCTTTCTTT.

CDR3 amino acids: CSAGQGSAEAFF. The CDR3 region has the DNA TGCAGCGCTGGACAGGGATCAGCTGAAGCTTTCTTT. The V gene is TRBV29-1, the J gene TRBJ1-1, with TRBD1 matching over 8 bases. CDR1 and CDR2 (germline): SQVTM, ANQGSEA. Unmatched junction bases numbered 7, after V lost 7 bases and J lost 6 bases. The CDR3 has 12 amino acids.

V usage is TRBV10-3 and J usage is TRBJ2-5; the D gene is possibly TRBD2 (7 bases). In germline, CDR1 is ENHRY, CDR2 SYGVKD. The CDR3 runs 14 residues. The V gene lost 10 bases and the J gene lost 7 bases, with 22 bases spanning the gap. Here the CDR3 reads CATRGGSGGATQYF. CDR3 sequence (DNA): TGTGCCACCAGGGGAGGTTCGGGGGGTGCGACCCAGTACTTC.

The CDR3 loop is CSARVDQGPNGNTIYF. DNA of the CDR3: TGCAGTGCTAGAGTGGACCAGGGCCCAAATGGAAACACCATATATTTT. The chain combines TRBV20-1 with TRBJ1-3, with D tentatively TRBD1 (5 bases). Trimming shortened V by 1 base and J by 3 bases, and 16 bases separated the two germline ends. The CDR3 runs to 16 residues. CDR1 DFQATT and CDR2 SNEGSKA come from the germline V gene (reference sequence).

The J gene is TRBJ1-2, the V gene TRBV29-1; 7 bases are a match to TRBD1. V lost 7 bases, J lost 3 bases, and 2 bases stayed unmatched. In germline, CDR1 is SQVTM, CDR2 ANQGSEA. The CDR3 is 11 residues long. This CDR3 reads CSDGTDYGYTF. In DNA form, the CDR3 reads TGCAGCGACGGGACAGACTATGGCTACACCTTC.